This entry features one T cell receptor (beta chain) sequence. RNA transcripts served as the template for amplifying TCR beta CDR3 regions. The HTBI set primed first-round TCR CDR3 RT-PCR. TCRdb independently ran MiXCR on the multiplex PCR reads; one entry per CDR3 protein. This table has about 350,000 distinct CDR3 sequences, around 14% appearing once. The sample originates from a study of T cells in Graves' hyperthyroidism and ophthalmopathy. It was uncontrolled infection, other autoimmune disease, pregnancy or lactation that excluded patients. CDR1 and CDR2 (germline): GTSNPN, SVGIG (reference sequence). This CDR3 region has 13 residues. V dropped 3 bases and J dropped 1 base, with 8 bases sitting between them.

The V call is TRBV30, the J call TRBJ2-3; D is unresolved. The sequenced sample consisted of blood. The sequence was collected from a woman in her twenties or thirties with Graves' hyperthyroidism. This CDR3 is CAWRRQGTDTQYF. Here the CDR3 DNA reads TGTGCCTGGAGGCGGCAAGGCACAGATACGCAGTATTTT.